A single sample gave rise to the 23 T cell receptor beta chains below, sequenced in a study of vaccination effects on CD4 cells after COVID-19. Peptide-pool stimulation followed by sequencing identified expanded antigen-specific CD4+ clonotypes in the ViraFEST assay. Investigators separated out CD4+ T cells once about eleven days of culture had passed. Vaccinees lacked prior SARS-CoV-2 infection and tested negative for nucleocapsid antibodies. Repertoires were generated with immunoSEQ multiplex PCR, while TCRdb's copy carries only in-frame clones and drops some. The sample consists of around 41,000 clones, around three quarters of them appearing once. No antigens are known for them. Sequenced material: CD4+ T cells from PBMCs cultured with SARS-CoV-2 spike peptides, taken before COVID-19 vaccination. The receptors come from a human donor who received a COVID-19 vaccine.

This chain connects TRBV6-5 to TRBJ2-7, with 9 bases lining up with TRBD1. Germline CDR1 MNHEY, CDR2 SVGAGI. V lost 11 bases, J lost 3 bases, and 8 bases stayed unmatched. The CDR3 loop spans 13 amino acids. CDR3 nucleotides: TGTGCCGGGGGGCCGGGACAGGGCTACGAGCAGTACGTC. This codes for CAGGPGQGYEQYV.

J is TRBJ2-5 and V is TRBV15; the D gene is possibly TRBD1 (7 bases). The V end lost 5 bases, the J end lost 5 bases, and 12 bases lay between the germline ends. This CDR3 is built from 13 residues. From germline, CDR1 is LNHNV and CDR2 YYDKDF (reference sequence). The DNA for the CDR3 is TGTGCCACCAGCCGGAGGGGGCAGGAGACCCAGTACTTC. The encoded protein is CATSRRGQETQYF.

This sequence joins TRBV11-2 and TRBJ2-3, with 8 bases matching TRBD2. The CDR3 loop spans 15 amino acids. Germline-derived CDR1 and CDR2 are SGHAT and FQNNGV. V dropped 1 base and J dropped 5; count of bases not matched to a gene: 5. CDR3 DNA: TGTGCCAGCAGCTTAGTAGCGGGGTTGGTAGATACGCAGTATTTT. It specifies CASSLVAGLVDTQYF. The full variable domain, rest sourced from reference TRBV11-2 and TRBJ2-3, is EAGVAQSPRYKIIEKRQSVAFWCNPISGHATLYWYQQILGQGPKLLIQFQNNGVVDDSQLPKDRFSAERLKGVDSTLKIQPAKLEDSAVYLCASSLVAGLVDTQYFGPGTRLTVL.

V gene TRBV2 combines with J gene TRBJ1-4, with D possibly matching TRBD1 (5 bases). Per germline, CDR1 SNHLY and CDR2 FYNNEI. V was shortened by 0 bases and J by 7 bases, with 12 bases between the two germline ends. The CDR3 sequence is 15 residues long. CDR3 coding DNA: TGTGCCAGCAGTGAAGCGAAGGCTGGGGGTGAAAAACTGTTTTTT. Protein product: CASSEAKAGGEKLFF.

The chain combines TRBV11-2 with TRBJ2-2; tentatively, D is TRBD1 or TRBD2 (6 bases each). CDR3 size: 15 residues. CDR1 is SGHAT, CDR2 FQNNGV, per germline. Trimming took 5 bases from V and 1 from J, leaving 11 bases between them. This chain's CDR3 is CASSRGPVNTGELFF. The CDR3 DNA reads TGTGCCAGCAGCCGGGGGCCGGTGAACACCGGGGAGCTGTTTTTT.

V usage is TRBV20-1 and J usage is TRBJ2-3; 8 bases are a match to TRBD2. Germline V CDR1 and CDR2: DFQATT, SNEGSKA (reference sequence). V shed 4 bases, J shed 0 bases, and the junction held 6 bases outside the gene matches. This CDR3 is 15 amino acids long. CDR3 sequence reads: CSAIDAGGSTDTQYF. The CDR3, as DNA: TGCAGTGCTATTGATGCGGGGGGTAGCACAGATACGCAGTATTTT.

The V and J genes are TRBV5-5 and TRBJ2-7; D may be TRBD1 or TRBD2 (6 bases each). The CDR3 is 12 amino acids. Germline V gives CDR1 SGHKS, CDR2 YYEKEE (reference sequence). Trimming took off 0 bases at V and 9 bases at J, with 10 bases between the two ends. CDR3 DNA: TGTGCCAGCAGCTTGGCCGGGGGCTGGCAGTACGTC. Protein: CASSLAGGWQYV.

V is TRBV7-8 and J is TRBJ1-6; D uncertain. V was cut by 2 bases and J by 9 bases, with 5 bases left in between. This CDR3 has 12 amino acids. Germline CDR1 reads SGHVS; CDR2 reads FQNEAQ. CDR3 in amino acids: CASSLSASPLHF. The CDR3 DNA is TGTGCCAGCAGCTTAAGCGCTTCACCCCTCCACTTT.

The V gene is TRBV15, the J gene TRBJ2-1, with no clear D. Trimming removed 0 bases at V and 8 bases at J, with 14 bases between. The germline CDR1 and CDR2 sequences are LNHNV and YYDKDF (reference sequence). There are 15 residues in the CDR3. CDR3: CATSRDSTTGHEQFF. CDR3 coding DNA: TGTGCCACCAGCAGAGATAGTACAACCGGGCATGAGCAGTTCTTC.

This chain uses TRBV5-1 with TRBJ1-4; weak D call: TRBD1 (6 bases). Per the germline V gene, CDR1 is SGHRS and CDR2 is YFSETQ. Trimming pared 4 bases from V and 0 bases from J, leaving 10 bases between. This CDR3 has 15 residues. CDR3 sequence: CASSIQGSTNEKLFF. Written as DNA, the CDR3 is TGCGCCAGCAGCATCCAGGGGTCAACTAATGAAAAACTGTTTTTT.

J is TRBJ1-3 and V is TRBV7-8; 7 bases are a match to TRBD1. The J segment lost 0 bases and the V segment lost 5 bases, leaving 7 bases of the junction unmatched. The CDR3 contains 16 residues. CDR1 is SGHVS, CDR2 FQNEAQ, per germline. CDR3: CASSSTGASSGNTIYF. CDR3 DNA: TGTGCCAGCAGCAGTACAGGGGCCAGCTCTGGAAACACCATATATTTT.

The rearrangement joins TRBV5-1 to TRBJ1-6; 9 positions match TRBD1. The CDR3 spans 15 residues. V was pared by 0 bases and J by 10 bases, with 5 bases of the junction left unmatched. Germline CDR1 is SGHRS and CDR2 is YFSETQ. CDR3 in amino acids: CASSLAGTGYSPLHF. The CDR3 nucleotides are TGCGCCAGCAGCTTGGCCGGGACAGGGTACTCACCCCTCCACTTT.

This clone was seen a few times. The chain recombines TRBV6-5 with TRBJ1-1; tentatively, D is TRBD1 (6 bases). Trimming took off 8 bases at V and 11 bases at J, with 15 bases between the two ends. The germline V gene encodes CDR1 MNHEY and CDR2 SVGAGI. The CDR3 runs to 11 residues. The DNA of the CDR3 is TGTGCCAGCGGACAGACCATGAGGGCTTTCTTT. It yields the protein CASGQTMRAFF.

V is TRBV29-1 and J is TRBJ1-2; TRBD1 aligns across 10 bases. The CDR3 is 16 amino acids. The ends lost 7 bases at V and 2 bases at J; junction bases unmatched: 13. The germline V gene has CDR1 SQVTM and CDR2 ANQGSEA. The DNA for the CDR3 is TGCAGCGCCACAGCGGGACAGGGGACCATGAACTATGGCTACACCTTC. As protein: CSATAGQGTMNYGYTF.

The chain links TRBV7-2 to TRBJ2-3; 13 bases agree with TRBD2. This CDR3 is built from 17 residues. CDR1 is SGHTA and CDR2 is FQGNSA in the germline V gene. The ends lost 1 base at V and 2 bases at J; junction bases unmatched: 3. The chain's CDR3 is CASSLVGLAGITDTQYF. In DNA, the CDR3 is TGTGCCAGCAGCTTAGTGGGACTAGCGGGGATCACAGATACGCAGTATTTT.

The chain uses TRBV5-6 and TRBJ2-2; maybe TRBD1 (6 bases). Looked up from germline, CDR1 is SGHDT and CDR2 is YYEEEE. V lost 0 bases and J 5 bases, leaving 8 bases between the germline ends. The length of the CDR3 is 14 residues. The CDR3 spells CASSLAGETGELFF. The CDR3 DNA is TGTGCCAGCAGCTTGGCAGGGGAAACCGGGGAGCTGTTTTTT. The variable domain in full, completed from reference TRBV5-6 and TRBJ2-2, reads DAGVTQSPTHLIKTRGQQVTLRCSPKSGHDTVSWYQQALGQGPQFIFQYYEEEERQRGNFPDRFSGHQFPNYSSELNVNALLLGDSALYLCASSLAGETGELFFGEGSRLTVL.

The chain carries TRBV18 and TRBJ1-2, with D unresolved. There are 16 residues in the CDR3. Looked up from germline, CDR1 is KGHSH and CDR2 is LQKENI. V lost 3 bases, J lost 6 bases, and 20 bases lay in between. The CDR3 protein is CASSPAGRASPNGYTF. In nucleotides, the CDR3 is TGTGCCAGCTCACCTGCGGGAAGGGCCAGCCCAAATGGCTACACCTTC.

The chain joins TRBV5-1 to TRBJ2-1; D ambiguous. Per germline, CDR1 SGHRS and CDR2 YFSETQ. Trimming took 0 bases from V and 5 from J, leaving 15 bases between them. The length of the CDR3 is 16 residues. CDR3 bases: TGCGCCAGCAGCTTGGGAGACGCGACGCCAAACAATGAGCAGTTCTTC. It translates to CASSLGDATPNNEQFF.

The genes are TRBV5-1 and TRBJ2-1; D unresolved. Per germline, CDR1 SGHRS and CDR2 YFSETQ. This CDR3 is built from 16 residues. V was cut by 0 bases and J by 6 bases, with 16 bases left in between. CDR3 sequence reads: CASSLDSPASGNEQFF. In nucleotides, the CDR3 is TGCGCCAGCAGCTTGGATTCGCCCGCTTCGGGCAATGAGCAGTTCTTC.

The V call is TRBV25-1, the J call TRBJ2-1, with 8 positions matching TRBD1. This CDR3 region has 14 residues. CDR1 and CDR2 from the germline V gene are MGHDK and SYGVNS. Germline trimming cut 6 bases from V and 1 base from J; bases unmatched to any gene: 2. This chain's CDR3 is CASRRQGSYNEQFF. In DNA, the CDR3 is TGTGCCAGCAGAAGACAGGGGTCCTACAATGAGCAGTTCTTC.

The chain employs TRBV7-2 and TRBJ1-5; the D gene is possibly TRBD1 (5 bases). CDR1 SGHTA and CDR2 FQGNSA come from the germline V gene. Trimming cost V 0 bases and J 2 bases, with 8 bases left between them. The length of the CDR3 is 15 residues. The CDR3 DNA reads as TGTGCCAGCAGCTTAGCGGGGGGTGGCAATCAGCCCCAGCATTTT. Protein: CASSLAGGGNQPQHF.

The CDR3 is CASSSGGGGPTDTQYF. The CDR3 region has the DNA TGTGCCAGCAGCTCCGGCGGCGGGGGGCCTACAGATACGCAGTATTTT. The rearrangement uses TRBV7-8 and TRBJ2-3, with TRBD2 matching over 8 bases. Germline trimming cut 4 bases from V and 3 bases from J; bases unmatched to any gene: 9. CDR1 and CDR2 from the germline V gene are SGHVS and FQNEAQ. The CDR3 contains 16 residues. The complete variable domain, with remaining parts taken from reference TRBV7-8 and TRBJ2-3, reads GAGVSQSPRYKVAKRGQDVALRCDPISGHVSLFWYQQALGQGPEFLTYFQNEAQLDKSGLPSDRFFAERPEGSVSTLKIQRTQQEDSAVYLCASSSGGGGPTDTQYFGPGTRLTVL.

J is TRBJ1-2 and V is TRBV25-1; D is unclear. Germline V gene sequence: CDR1 MGHDK, CDR2 SYGVNS. The CDR3 extends over 15 amino acids. V lost 8 bases to trimming and J lost 2 bases, with 18 bases between them. This CDR3 reads CASSERWKDNYGYTF. CDR3 nucleotides: TGTGCCAGCTCCGAACGGTGGAAGGACAACTATGGCTACACCTTC.